This T cell receptor (beta chain) emerged from a study of T cells after yellow fever vaccination (dated by TCRdb to between 2018 and 2020). Background on the whole study: The SMART-Seq v4 Ultra Low Input RNA kit was used to prepare libraries from fractions with low cell numbers. To track T-cell clones before and after primary and booster YFV17D yellow fever vaccination, bulk TCR alpha and beta repertoires were sequenced longitudinally. Two healthy male donors, one aged 18 to 30 and one aged 30 to 40 years, made up the cohort. Blood samples were taken at several timepoints before and after primary and secondary immunization, and bulk PBMC replicates and cell subsets were isolated.

Here V drops 5 bases and J drops 3 bases, and the junction holds 6 bases not matched to any gene. From its cysteine to its phenylalanine, the CDR3 spans 14 amino acids. The only DNA kept is the CDR3, 42 bases in frame from the first base. From the germline V gene (reference sequence), CDR1 is DFQATT and CDR2 is SNEGSKA. TCR cDNA was made using 5'RACE template switching, a step that added a universal primer site and unique molecular identifiers. Priming for cDNA synthesis came from both the TCR alpha and TCR beta constant segments. Libraries were amplified in two PCR steps, with sample barcodes and sequencing adapters added in the second step. Sequencing of the libraries was done on either Illumina HiSeq 2500 (2x100 bp) or NovaSeq (2x150 bp). As for how the authors treated the data: Demultiplexing of reads and collapsing into UMI consensus sequences were performed with MIGEC, and V(D)J alignment was carried out with MiXCR. Vaccine-responding clonotypes were identified with edgeR using replicate PBMC samples, with FDR below 0.01 and a log2 fold change above 5 up to day 15 being required. CD4 or CD8 identity was assigned to each bulk clonotype according to whether the clonotype was present at higher abundance in the sequenced CD4 repertoire or the sequenced CD8 repertoire. TCRdb reprocessed the public reads (quality trimming at Q25 with fastp, clone calling with MiXCR) and kept in-frame beta chains. Duplicate CDR3 protein sequences are folded into a single record with the most common DNA and genes. The V and J calls come from TCRdb's annotation, not from the publication. Recorded for this sample are some 560,000 distinct CDR3 sequences; 15% to 20% of them occurred a single time. The ten top clones hold 13% to 15% of the sample.

Overall study results and their limits: Computational filtering was needed because FACS-sorted repertoires could contain abundant contaminating clonotypes from the bulk population. Most clones expanded after primary vaccination were re-detected after the booster (just under 97% of CD4 and around 86% of CD8), suggesting broad memory maintenance. The study included only a couple of donors, which limits how far the findings can be generalized. Compared with the primary T-cell response, the secondary T-cell response was faster but weaker, reaching its peak on day 5 rather than on day 15. A small fraction of clonotypes appeared in both the CD4 and CD8 compartments, likely as a result of convergent recombination.

This clonotype occurred a few times. The target of this receptor is not known. Qualities for individual bases were not recorded, and no much larger clone is one base off. This sample's treatment or condition label indicates: live attenuated yellow fever vaccine strain. At each blood-draw timepoint, two biological replicates of bulk PBMCs were obtained. PBMCs were isolated from peripheral blood using a standard Ficoll-Paque protocol. TriZol was used to extract RNA from bulk PBMCs, CD4 and CD8 fractions, and dextramer-positive and dextramer-negative fractions. Sample: PBMCs, taken 15 days after the yellow fever booster vaccination. This sequence originates from a man aged 25 to 40 who received the YFV17D yellow fever vaccine. The receptor chain draws on TRBV20-1 and TRBJ2-7; the junction holds 11 bases that match TRBD2. The CDR3 protein is CSAVLAGGIYEQYF. The sequenced DNA: TGCAGTGCTGTTCTAGCGGGAGGAATCTACGAGCAGTACTTC.